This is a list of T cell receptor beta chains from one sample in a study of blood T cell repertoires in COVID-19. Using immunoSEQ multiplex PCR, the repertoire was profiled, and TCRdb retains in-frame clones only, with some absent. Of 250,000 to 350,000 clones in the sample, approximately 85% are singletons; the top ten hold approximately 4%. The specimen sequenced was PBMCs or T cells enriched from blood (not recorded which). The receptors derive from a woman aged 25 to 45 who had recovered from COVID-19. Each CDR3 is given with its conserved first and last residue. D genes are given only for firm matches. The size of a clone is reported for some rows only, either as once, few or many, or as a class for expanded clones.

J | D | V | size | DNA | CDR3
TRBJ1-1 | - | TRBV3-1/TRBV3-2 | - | TGTGCCAGCAGCCAAGTTTTTACAGGGATGGAGACTGAAGCTTTCTTT | CASSQVFTGMETEAFF
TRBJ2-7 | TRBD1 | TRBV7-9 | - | TGTGCCAGCAGCTCCTTAGCGGACACCTGGGACAGGGCCTACGAGCAGTACTTC | CASSSLADTWDRAYEQYF
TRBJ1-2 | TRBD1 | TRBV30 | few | TGTGCCTGGAGTGGGGACAGGGGGCCTAAACCCTATGGCTACACCTTC | CAWSGDRGPKPYGYTF
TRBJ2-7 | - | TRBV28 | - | TGTGCCAGCAGTTTTGGAAAGTTCGGACAGTATATCTCCTACGAGCAGTACTTC | CASSFGKFGQYISYEQYF
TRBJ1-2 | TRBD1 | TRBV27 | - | TGTGCCAGCAGTGCCACAGGGGGCGGCTATGGCTACACCTTC | CASSATGGGYGYTF
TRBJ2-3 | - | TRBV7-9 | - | TGTGCCAGCAGGGCGGACACAACAGATACGCAGTATTTT | CASRADTTDTQYF
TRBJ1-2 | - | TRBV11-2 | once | TGTGCCAGCAGCTTAGGGTACAGGGTTGCTGGGTATGGCTACACCTTC | CASSLGYRVAGYGYTF
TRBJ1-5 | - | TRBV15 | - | TGTGCCACCAGCGAAGTAGGGGTTAACGGAATGGGTCAGCCCCAGCATTTT | CATSEVGVNGMGQPQHF
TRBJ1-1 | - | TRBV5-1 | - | TGCGCCAGCAGCTTGGGTGCAGGCGGGGAAGCTTTCTTT | CASSLGAGGEAFF
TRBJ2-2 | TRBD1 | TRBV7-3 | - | TGTGCCAGCAGCTTAAGACAGGGAACGATCGGGGAGCTGTTTTTT | CASSLRQGTIGELFF
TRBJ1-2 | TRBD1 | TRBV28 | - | TGTGCCAGCAGCTTAGACAGGGGGCTAGGCTACACCTTC | CASSLDRGLGYTF
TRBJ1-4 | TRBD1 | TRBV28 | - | TGTGCCAGCAGTTTAAACAGGGGAATAAGTGAAAAACTGTTTTTT | CASSLNRGISEKLFF
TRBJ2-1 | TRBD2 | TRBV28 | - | TGTGCCAGCAGTGCCCTAGCGGGAGGGGGGCAGTTCTTC | CASSALAGGGQFF
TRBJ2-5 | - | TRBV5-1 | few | TGCGCCAGCAGCTGGGGAACACAGGGAAAGGAGACCCAGTACTTC | CASSWGTQGKETQYF
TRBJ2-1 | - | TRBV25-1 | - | TGTGCCAGCAGTGCTGGAGGCGAGCAGTTCTTC | CASSAGGEQFF
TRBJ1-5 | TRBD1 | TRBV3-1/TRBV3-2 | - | TGTGCCAGCAGCCAAGCGACAGGGGAAAGTCAGCCCCAGCATTTT | CASSQATGESQPQHF
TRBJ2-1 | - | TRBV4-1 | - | TGCGCCAGCAGCCAAGTTTGGGGCGATCCCTACAATGAGCAGTTCTTC | CASSQVWGDPYNEQFF
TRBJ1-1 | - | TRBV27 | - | TGTGCCAGCAGTTCAGACAGGACCCTTGAAGCTTTCTTT | CASSSDRTLEAFF
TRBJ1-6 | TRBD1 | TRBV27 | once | TGTGCCAGCAGTTTCTCCTTCATACTGGGACAGCGCGCTTCACCCCTCCACTTT | CASSFSFILGQRASPLHF
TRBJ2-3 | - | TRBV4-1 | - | TGCGCCAGCAGCCCCGTCCCGGGGGCAGATACGCAGTATTTT | CASSPVPGADTQYF
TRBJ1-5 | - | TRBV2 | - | TGTGCCACCAAACCCAGGTTTGGGGCGCCCCAGCATTTT | CATKPRFGAPQHF
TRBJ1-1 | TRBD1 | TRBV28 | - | TGTGCCAGCAAAAAGAGTATGGACAGGCGGGGGGCTGAAGCTTTCTTT | CASKKSMDRRGAEAFF
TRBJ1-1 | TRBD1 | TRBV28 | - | TGTGCCAGCAGGGTAACAGGGGATCGAGCTTTCTTT | CASRVTGDRAFF
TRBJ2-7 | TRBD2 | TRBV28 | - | TGTGCCAGCAAGGTAGCGGGAGGAGACGAGCAGTACTTC | CASKVAGGDEQYF
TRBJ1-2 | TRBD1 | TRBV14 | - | TGTGCCAGCAGCCAAGACGTCGACAGGGTCTATGGCTACACCTTC | CASSQDVDRVYGYTF
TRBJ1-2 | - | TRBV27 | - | TGTGCCAGCAGTTTAAACCAGAATTCCTATGGCTACACCTTC | CASSLNQNSYGYTF
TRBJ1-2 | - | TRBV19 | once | TGTGCCAGTAGGGTCAGTACTAACTATGGCTACACCTTC | CASRVSTNYGYTF
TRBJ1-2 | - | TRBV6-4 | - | TGTGCCAGCTTCAGGACGGAGGTCCCCTACTATGGCTACACCTTC | CASFRTEVPYYGYTF
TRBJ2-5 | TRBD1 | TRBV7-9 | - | TGTGCCAGCAAGGGGGCAGGGGGTGTGACCCAGTACTTC | CASKGAGGVTQYF
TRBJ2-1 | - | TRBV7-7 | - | TGTGCCAGCAGCTTAGACGGGGTTCTGGATGAGCAGTTCTTC | CASSLDGVLDEQFF